Below, 3 T cell receptor beta chains from the same sample are listed, as sequenced in a study of blood T cell repertoires in COVID-19. Profiling relied on immunoSEQ multiplex PCR, and the TCRdb table lists in-frame clones only, not all of them. The data hold about 130,000 clones, with less than 90% observed a single time. The sample consisted of peripheral blood. All receptors come from a man in his 70s with acute or convalescent COVID-19.

This sequence joins TRBV5-6 and TRBJ2-1; D is uncertain. CDR1 is SGHDT and CDR2 is YYEEEE in the germline V gene. The V and J ends lost 4 bases and 4 bases respectively, with 3 bases between them. The CDR3 covers 11 residues. Here the CDR3 reads CASSEYNEQFF. The DNA of the CDR3 is TGTGCCAGCAGCGAGTACAATGAGCAGTTCTTC.

This chain uses TRBV9 with TRBJ1-4; the D gene is possibly TRBD1 (5 bases). This CDR3 comprises 16 residues. The V gene lost 4 bases and the J gene lost 8 bases, with 21 bases spanning the gap. Germline V gives CDR1 SGDLS, CDR2 YYNGEE. The CDR3 loop reads CASSSLSGGFGEKLFF. The CDR3 DNA follows: TGTGCCAGCAGCTCTCTGTCGGGGGGGTTCGGGGAAAAACTGTTTTTT.

The V and J genes are TRBV28 and TRBJ1-2; TRBD1 agrees at 8 bases. The CDR3 is 13 amino acids. V shed 6 bases, J shed 8 bases, and the junction held 8 bases outside the gene matches. Germline-derived CDR1 and CDR2 are MDHEN and SYDVKM. The CDR3 spells CASSPTGDTGYTF. The CDR3 coding sequence is TGTGCCAGCAGCCCGACAGGGGATACGGGCTACACCTTC.